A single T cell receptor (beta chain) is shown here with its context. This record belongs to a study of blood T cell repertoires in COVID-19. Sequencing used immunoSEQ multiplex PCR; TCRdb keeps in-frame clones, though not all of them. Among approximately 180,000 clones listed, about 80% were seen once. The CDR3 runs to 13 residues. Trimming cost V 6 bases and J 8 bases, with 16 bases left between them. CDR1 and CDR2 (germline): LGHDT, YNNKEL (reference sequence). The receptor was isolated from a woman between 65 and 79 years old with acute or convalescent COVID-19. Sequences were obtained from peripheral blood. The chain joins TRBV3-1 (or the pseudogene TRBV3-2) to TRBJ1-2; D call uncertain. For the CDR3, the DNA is TGTGCCAGCAGTCACACCGAGGGCACGGGCTACACCTTC. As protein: CASSHTEGTGYTF.